Shown below are 17 T cell receptor beta chains from a single sample sequenced in a study of identical twins. TCRdb called the 5' RACE reads again in MiXCR, with one record for every CDR3 protein. Of 350,000 or so distinct CDR3 sequences in the sample, more than 9% are singletons; the top ten hold 7.2%. These sequences were also reported in another study, on yellow fever vaccine responses in identical twins.

Sequencing was carried out using CD8+ T cells sorted from blood. All receptors derive from a woman between 18 and 29 years old in good health.

This clonotype appeared a few times. The chain recombines TRBV4-1 with TRBJ2-4; 14 bases are a match to TRBD2. The CDR3 length is 18 residues. Germline loops: CDR1 MGHRA, CDR2 YSYEKL. The V and J ends lost 3 bases and 4 bases, in that order; junction bases with no gene match: 8. The CDR3 sequence: CASSHRRLAGGKKNIQYF. CDR3 DNA sequence: TGCGCCAGCAGCCACCGCCGACTAGCGGGGGGGAAAAAAAACATTCAGTACTTC.

Only a few counts were recorded for this clonotype. The rearrangement links TRBV9 to TRBJ2-2; unclear D gene. V lost 1 base to trimming and J lost 4 bases, with 8 bases between them. Germline assignment: CDR1 SGDLS and CDR2 YYNGEE. The CDR3 totals 14 residues. The chain's CDR3 is CASSVYGSTGELFF. The CDR3 DNA reads TGTGCCAGCAGCGTATATGGCAGCACCGGGGAGCTGTTTTTT. The variable domain in full, with the rest retrieved from reference TRBV9 and TRBJ2-2, is DSGVTQTPKHLITATGQRVTLRCSPRSGDLSVYWYQQSLDQGLQFLIQYYNGEERAKGNILERFSAQQFPDLHSELNLSSLELGDSALYFCASSVYGSTGELFFGEGSRLTVL.

CDR3: CASSQDLTGLEQFF. The DNA for the CDR3 is TGTGCCAGCAGCCAAGATTTGACGGGCCTCGAGCAGTTCTTC. This chain links TRBV4-2 with TRBJ2-1; unclear D gene. Trimming took 0 bases from V and 10 from J, leaving 13 bases between them. The CDR3 extends over 14 amino acids. Per the germline V gene, CDR1 is LGHNA and CDR2 is YNFKEQ.

The chain has TRBV5-1 and TRBJ2-1, with 7 bases matching TRBD2. The germline CDR1 and CDR2 sequences are SGHRS and YFSETQ. With 0 bases clipped from V and 7 bases from J, the junction kept 7 bases outside the gene matches. CDR3 length equals 15 residues. The CDR3 sequence: CASSLEGSAGNEQFF. CDR3 bases: TGCGCCAGCAGCTTGGAGGGGTCAGCGGGGAATGAGCAGTTCTTC. The variable domain in full, completed from reference TRBV5-1 and TRBJ2-1, reads KAGVTQTPRYLIKTRGQQVTLSCSPISGHRSVSWYQQTPGQGLQFLFEYFSETQRNKGNFPGRFSGRQFSNSRSEMNVSTLELGDSALYLCASSLEGSAGNEQFFGPGTRLTVL.

This clonotype was counted at least ten times. The chain recombines TRBV12-3 or TRBV12-4 with TRBJ1-1; D remains ambiguous. V lost 3 bases and J 5 bases, leaving 4 bases between the germline ends. The CDR3 has 11 amino acids. The DNA for the CDR3 is TGTGCCAGCAGTTTCGGGACTGAAGCTTTCTTT. Protein product: CASSFGTEAFF.

This clonotype was seen a handful of times. The chain carries TRBV12-3 or TRBV12-4 and TRBJ2-5, with TRBD1 matching 9 bases. J lost 3 bases, V lost 5 bases, and 7 bases had no gene match. The CDR3 is 15 residues long. CDR3 region: CASSGGTGLEETQYF. In DNA, the CDR3 is TGTGCCAGCAGTGGCGGGACAGGGTTAGAAGAGACCCAGTACTTC.

This clonotype was counted a few times. The chain has TRBV7-8 and TRBJ1-6; 9 bases align to TRBD1. V was pared by 5 bases and J by 9 bases, with 5 bases of the junction left unmatched. CDR1 SGHVS and CDR2 FQNEAQ come from the germline V gene. The CDR3 spans 14 residues. CDR3 coding DNA: TGTGCCAGCAGCACTCGGGACAGGGCTTCACCCCTCCACTTT. This sequence encodes CASSTRDRASPLHF.

This chain connects TRBV5-5 to TRBJ2-5; D possibly corresponds to TRBD1 (5 bases). The end of the DNA fits TRBJ2-1 better, so the J call may be wrong. The CDR3 spans 13 residues. Germline V gene sequence: CDR1 SGHKS, CDR2 YYEKEE (reference sequence). The CDR3 spells CAIGPGYQETQFF. The CDR3 DNA follows: TGTGCCATCGGCCCAGGGTACCAAGAGACCCAGTTCTTC.

This clonotype was detected only a few times. The V gene is TRBV7-2, the J gene TRBJ1-6; 9 bases agree with TRBD1. Trimming at V came to 4 bases and at J to 11 bases, leaving 6 bases not matched to a gene. Per the germline V gene, CDR1 is SGHTA and CDR2 is FQGNSA. The CDR3 totals 14 residues. CDR3 DNA: TGTGCCAGCAGCTCCGGGACAGGGAAGCCACCCCTCCACTTT. Amino acid sequence: CASSSGTGKPPLHF. The variable domain in full, completed from reference TRBV7-2 and TRBJ1-6, reads GAGVSQSPSNKVTEKGKDVELRCDPISGHTALYWYRQSLGQGLEFLIYFQGNSAPDKSGLPSDRFSAERTGGSVSTLTIQRTQQEDSAVYLCASSSGTGKPPLHFGNGTRLTVT.

The sample holds a few counts of this clonotype. The chain joins TRBV19 to TRBJ1-5, with unresolved D. This CDR3 spans 12 amino acids. Trimming removed 3 bases from V and 3 bases from J, with 3 bases in between. The germline V gene encodes CDR1 LNHDA and CDR2 SQIVND (reference sequence). CDR3 loop: CASSIDNQPQHF. The CDR3 DNA reads as TGTGCCAGTAGTATTGACAATCAGCCCCAGCATTTT.

The chain is built from TRBV3-1 and TRBJ2-3; 11 bases line up with TRBD2. This CDR3 is 15 amino acids long. Germline CDR1 is LGHDT and CDR2 is YNNKEL (reference sequence). The V and J ends lost 3 bases and 4 bases, in that order; junction bases with no gene match: 3. The CDR3 nucleotides are TGTGCCAGCAGCCAGGGACTAGCGGCGTCAGATACGCAGTATTTT. It yields the protein CASSQGLAASDTQYF.

This clonotype was counted only a few times. The chain links TRBV3-1 to TRBJ1-1; no definite D call. V was pared by 0 bases and J by 1 base, with 18 bases between. Germline lookup yields CDR1 LGHDT and CDR2 YNNKEL (reference sequence). The CDR3 covers 18 residues. The CDR3 DNA is TGTGCCAGCAGCCAAGATCTTGTACGGACGGCGCGGAACACTGAAGCTTTCTTT. Its protein product is CASSQDLVRTARNTEAFF.

This clonotype was seen a few times. The chain has TRBV10-3 and TRBJ2-7; 8 bases map to TRBD1. V lost 2 bases and J lost 9; bases outside the gene matches: 12. The germline gives CDR1 ENHRY, CDR2 SYGVKD. This CDR3 is built from 15 residues. CDR3 loop: CAISETGQARTVQYF. The CDR3 DNA sequence: TGTGCCATCAGTGAGACGGGACAGGCTCGTACAGTGCAGTACTTC.

Only a few counts were recorded for this clonotype. CDR3 region: CASDRGSSYNEQFF. CDR3 DNA: TGTGCCAGTGACAGGGGTAGCTCCTACAATGAGCAGTTCTTC. The chain employs TRBV6-1 and TRBJ2-1, with 8 bases lining up with TRBD1. V dropped 9 bases and J dropped 0; count of bases not matched to a gene: 4. The CDR3 runs 14 residues. Germline values: CDR1 MNHNS, CDR2 SASEGT.

This clonotype occurred many times. The rearrangement links TRBV13 to TRBJ2-1, with D tentatively TRBD1 (5 bases). The CDR3 spans 13 residues. CDR1 and CDR2 (germline): PRHDT, FYEKMQ (reference sequence). The V end was cut by 1 base, the J end by 10 bases, with 11 bases between. The CDR3 region is CASSLVQAGEQFF. In DNA form, the CDR3 reads TGTGCCAGCAGCTTAGTCCAAGCAGGGGAGCAGTTCTTC.

This rearrangement joins TRBV24-1 to TRBJ2-5, with unresolved D. The CDR3 spans 13 residues. Germline V CDR1 and CDR2: KGHDR, SFDVKD. V lost 4 bases, J lost 5 bases, and 10 bases lay in between. CDR3: CATSEIDSETQYF. Here the CDR3 DNA reads TGTGCCACCAGTGAGATTGACTCGGAGACCCAGTACTTC.

V gene TRBV15 combines with J gene TRBJ2-5; 8 bases are a match to TRBD1. This CDR3 is 14 amino acids long. After removal of 5 bases from V and 4 bases from J, the junction contained 6 bases not matched to a gene. Germline V gene data show CDR1 as LNHNV and CDR2 as YYDKDF (reference sequence). CDR3 region: CATSSNRGSETQYF. CDR3 DNA sequence: TGTGCCACCAGCTCTAACAGGGGGTCAGAGACCCAGTACTTC. Looking up the rest from reference TRBV15 and TRBJ2-5 gives the full variable domain: DAMVIQNPRYQVTQFGKPVTLSCSQTLNHNVMYWYQQKSSQAPKLLFHYYDKDFNNEADTPDNFQSRRPNTSFCFLDIRSPGLGDTAMYLCATSSNRGSETQYFGPGTRLLVL.